This T cell receptor beta chain comes out of a study of blood T cell repertoires in COVID-19. The data were produced by immunoSEQ multiplex PCR, yet TCRdb's version contains in-frame clones alone and is incomplete. The sample has about 150,000 clones; roughly 90% are singletons. This CDR3 has 14 amino acids. V was cut by 6 bases and J by 6 bases, with 18 bases left in between. Germline CDR1 is MNHEY and CDR2 is SVGAGI. The sequence derives from a human donor with COVID-19, enrolled during active disease. The donor label of this sample is uncertain. This chain connects TRBV6-5 to TRBJ2-7; possible D gene TRBD2, 5 bases. Sequencing used peripheral blood. The CDR3 sequence is CASSFLTGNSEQYF. The CDR3 DNA reads as TGTGCCAGCAGCTTCCTGACCGGGAATAGCGAGCAGTACTTC.